The T cell receptor beta chain described here comes from a study of cytomegalovirus exposure and HLA in healthy donors. Whole-study context: An earlier analysis identified more than 95 million unique TCR beta sequences in about 179 million T cells.

J gave up 0 bases and V 0 bases, and 11 bases lay outside the gene matches. The CDR3 spans 17 residues. Germline CDR1 reads GTSNPN; CDR2 reads SVGIG (reference sequence). Primers included in the PCR were 60 Vbeta and 13 Jbeta primers. Clones were sequenced by immunoSEQ multiplex PCR, and TCRdb holds only the in-frame ones, with some missing. The repertoire has some 200,000 clones, roughly 80% of them found once; the top ten carry about 1.7%. For this clone: Its target is not known.

Findings and caveats of the study: About 87% or about 30% of the time was how often most TCR beta V segments were productive, according to an earlier analysis.

The sample was PBMCs. The sequence was obtained from a man aged 50-60 years in good health and CMV-seronegative. The J gene is TRBJ2-7, the V gene TRBV30, with 7 bases aligning to TRBD2. The CDR3 is CAWSVLMAGATSYEQYF. The CDR3 DNA reads as TGTGCCTGGAGTGTACTAATGGCGGGAGCCACCTCCTACGAGCAGTACTTC.